Here is one T cell receptor (beta chain) with its context. Its antigen remains unknown. The sample originates from a study of blood T cells in healthy people across ages. For the study at large: Template switching caught about one barcoded beta molecule for each two T cells. Study outcomes and limitations: Donors of long life had a larger count of naive CD4+ cells and greater diversity than aged donors. Across the age range, TCR beta diversity per million T cells fell in a roughly linear way.

Germline V gene sequence: CDR1 ENHRY, CDR2 SYGVKD. The length of the CDR3 is 14 residues. V shed 7 bases and J shed 4 bases, with 17 bases lying between them. Alongside a J-beta primer mix, a sample-barcoded 5' primer served in a second PCR lasting roughly 6 to 11 cycles. TCRdb analysed the 5' RACE reads with MiXCR anew, one entry per CDR3 protein. The sample contains 1.5 million or so distinct CDR3 sequences, approximately 43% of which appear only once. The sample consisted of blood. The chain links TRBV10-3 to TRBJ2-7; possibly TRBD2 for D (6 bases). This receptor was identified in a woman aged 18 to 35 in good health. The CDR3 DNA reads as TGTGCCATCATGAACGCGGGACCTCCTTACGAGCAGTACTTC. The encoded protein is CAIMNAGPPYEQYF.